The 23 T cell receptor beta chains below come from one sample, sequenced in a study of naive and memory T cell subsets. The beta constant-region primer was an equimolar mix of two oligonucleotides covering TRBC1 and TRBC2. Ligated cDNA was amplified by four rounds of PCR with nested alpha and beta constant-region primers and SP2. TCRdb processed the UMI-ligation and nested PCR reads anew with MiXCR; each CDR3 protein has one entry. The sample carries around 140,000 distinct CDR3 sequences, 20% to 25% recorded once. For these receptors, no antigen is known. General observations from the study: Naive repertoires, especially CD8, held a few larger clonotypes, possibly memory cells re-expressing CD45RA.

Sequencing was carried out using naive CD4+ T cells from blood. The receptor source for this set is a human donor in good health.

The chain uses TRBV9 and TRBJ2-7; D perhaps matches TRBD1 (6 bases). CDR1 is SGDLS, CDR2 YYNGEE, per germline. Between the trimmed V and J ends, which lost 3 bases and 11 bases, there was a span of 15 bases. The CDR3 runs to 12 residues. The CDR3 loop reads CASSAETGHEYF. The CDR3 coding sequence is TGTGCCAGCAGCGCGGAAACGGGACATGAGTACTTC.

The rearrangement joins TRBV10-3 to TRBJ1-1; no definite D call. The V end was cut by 1 base, the J end by 2 bases, with 2 bases between. The CDR3 is 12 residues long. Looked up from germline, CDR1 is ENHRY and CDR2 is SYGVKD. CDR3 bases: TGTGCCATCAGTGAGTTTAACACTGAAGCTTTCTTT. Translation gives CAISEFNTEAFF.

The V call is TRBV5-1, the J call TRBJ2-3; maybe TRBD2 (7 bases). From germline, CDR1 is SGHRS and CDR2 YFSETQ. The V gene lost 0 bases and the J gene lost 5 bases, with 13 bases spanning the gap. The CDR3 is 15 amino acids. In nucleotides, the CDR3 is TGCGCCAGCAGCTTGGTCGGGGGGCCCGTAGATACGCAGTATTTT. Protein: CASSLVGGPVDTQYF.

This clonotype was seen many times. The chain carries TRBV12-3 or TRBV12-4 and TRBJ2-1, with TRBD2 identical over 9 bases. Unmatched junction bases numbered 5, after V lost 3 bases and J lost 8 bases. This CDR3 contains 14 residues. The CDR3 spells CASSFAGGPHEQFF. The CDR3 DNA reads TGTGCCAGCAGTTTTGCGGGAGGGCCACATGAGCAGTTCTTC.

This clonotype was counted a few times. This chain connects TRBV7-8 to TRBJ1-4; D remains unclear. V was pared by 1 base and J by 10 bases, with 22 bases between. Germline CDR1 SGHVS, CDR2 FQNEAQ. This CDR3 has 17 residues. Written as DNA, the CDR3 is TGTGCCAGCAGCTTAGAAATAAAATCGCCTATTGTAGGAAAACTGTTTTTT. The encoded protein is CASSLEIKSPIVGKLFF.

This clonotype was detected ten times or more. The V call is TRBV29-1, the J call TRBJ2-7; TRBD2 agrees at 11 bases. Per germline, CDR1 SQVTM and CDR2 ANQGSEA. The CDR3 loop spans 14 amino acids. Germline trimming cut 7 bases from V and 1 base from J; bases unmatched to any gene: 6. This chain's CDR3 is CSGGSSGRSYEQYF. The CDR3, as DNA: TGCAGCGGAGGATCTAGCGGGAGGTCCTACGAGCAGTACTTC.

The sample holds a few counts of this clonotype. This chain connects TRBV6-1 to TRBJ2-5, with 7 bases fitting TRBD1. From germline, CDR1 is MNHNS and CDR2 SASEGT. The CDR3 has 11 residues. V was pared by 7 bases and J by 11 bases, with 7 bases of the junction left unmatched. This CDR3 is CASKIGQEQYF. The CDR3 bases are TGTGCCAGCAAAATCGGACAGGAGCAGTACTTC.

The chain links TRBV12-3 or TRBV12-4 to TRBJ2-1; 11 bases map to TRBD2. Unmatched junction bases numbered 10, after V lost 6 bases and J lost 0 bases. The CDR3 is made up of 18 amino acids. DNA for the CDR3: TGTGCCAGCAGCGGCCTAGCGGGAGGACTCAACTCCTACAATGAGCAGTTCTTC. Its translation is CASSGLAGGLNSYNEQFF.

The genes are TRBV18 and TRBJ2-5, with TRBD2 matching over 7 bases. The CDR3 length is 17 residues. V shed 3 bases and J 1 base; nucleotides not matched to a gene: 11. CDR1 and CDR2 from the germline V gene are KGHSH and LQKENI. CDR3 loop: CASSPLELAAFQETQYF. CDR3 DNA sequence: TGTGCCAGCTCACCTCTGGAGCTAGCGGCATTCCAAGAGACCCAGTACTTC.

This clonotype was recorded a few times. The chain recombines TRBV5-1 with TRBJ2-3, with no clear D. Trimming stripped 0 bases from V and 5 bases from J, with 10 bases between. Germline loops: CDR1 SGHRS, CDR2 YFSETQ. The CDR3 has 14 residues. CDR3 amino acids: CASSLGGLGDTQYF. In nucleotides, the CDR3 is TGCGCCAGCAGCTTGGGGGGATTAGGAGATACGCAGTATTTT.

The chain recombines TRBV6-5 with TRBJ2-5; a weak D match, TRBD2 (6 bases). Trimming shortened V by 2 bases and J by 2 bases, and 9 bases separated the two germline ends. CDR3 length: 14 residues. Germline V lookup: CDR1 MNHEY, CDR2 SVGAGI. CDR3 in amino acids: CASSYGRRQETQYF. CDR3 nucleotides: TGTGCCAGCAGTTACGGGAGGAGACAAGAGACCCAGTACTTC.

This sequence joins TRBV25-1 and TRBJ1-1, with D perhaps matching TRBD1 (5 bases). The V gene's germline CDR1 is MGHDK and CDR2 SYGVNS. The length of the CDR3 is 14 residues. The V and J ends lost 8 bases and 2 bases respectively, with 15 bases between them. The CDR3: CASQGGRRNTEAFF. The CDR3 nucleotides are TGTGCCAGCCAGGGAGGGCGGCGAAACACTGAAGCTTTCTTT.

This rearrangement joins TRBV20-1 to TRBJ2-1; D remains unclear. The germline V gene has CDR1 DFQATT and CDR2 SNEGSKA (reference sequence). V was trimmed by 2 bases and J by 1 base, leaving 12 bases between them. The CDR3 runs 15 residues. The CDR3 here is CSARLREISYNEQFF. Written as DNA, the CDR3 is TGCAGTGCTAGATTGAGAGAGATTTCCTACAATGAGCAGTTCTTC.

CDR3 residues: CSASGTDTQYF. Here the CDR3 DNA reads TGCAGTGCTAGTGGCACAGATACGCAGTATTTT. The chain employs TRBV20-1 and TRBJ2-3, with D uncertain. Per germline, CDR1 DFQATT and CDR2 SNEGSKA (reference sequence). V lost 3 bases to trimming and J lost 1 base, with 2 bases between them. The CDR3 extends over 11 amino acids.

This sequence joins TRBV6-6 and TRBJ2-3, with D perhaps TRBD1 or TRBD2 (5 bases each). Germline lookup yields CDR1 MNHNY and CDR2 SVGAGI (reference sequence). This CDR3 spans 15 amino acids. Trimming cost V 0 bases and J 1 base, with 8 bases left between them. The CDR3 coding sequence is TGTGCCAGCAGTTACTCCGGGACCCGCACAGATACGCAGTATTTT. Translated: CASSYSGTRTDTQYF.

The chain couples TRBV2 to TRBJ2-7; 9 positions agree with TRBD1. V lost 8 bases, J lost 2 bases, and 4 bases stayed unmatched. CDR1 and CDR2 from the germline V gene are SNHLY and FYNNEI. CDR3 size: 13 residues. The DNA for the CDR3 is TGTGCCAGCGTCCGGGACAGGGCCTACGAGCAGTACTTC. This sequence encodes CASVRDRAYEQYF.

This clonotype was detected once. This chain joins TRBV20-1 and TRBJ1-2; no clear D gene. Germline V gives CDR1 DFQATT, CDR2 SNEGSKA (reference sequence). The CDR3 has 12 residues. Trimming left V 2 bases short and J 7 bases short, with 11 bases between. The DNA of the CDR3 is TGCAGTGCTAGACTATCGGGGAGTGGCTACACCTTC. This gives the protein CSARLSGSGYTF.

This sequence joins TRBV19 and TRBJ1-5; D call uncertain. The CDR3 loop spans 15 amino acids. CDR1 is LNHDA and CDR2 is SQIVND in the germline V gene (reference sequence). V was pared by 3 bases and J by 2 bases, with 11 bases between. CDR3 bases: TGTGCCAGTAGTATGAGGCCAGTCGGCAATCAGCCCCAGCATTTT. Translated: CASSMRPVGNQPQHF.

Turning to this clonotype: Mismatch with germline at one junction end may stem from a read error. This sequence joins TRBV11-1 and TRBJ2-1, with 8 bases aligning to TRBD2. The germline CDR1 and CDR2 sequences are SGHAT and FQDESV (reference sequence). The CDR3 contains 14 residues. CDR3 residues: CASGLAGFKNEQFF. The CDR3 coding sequence is TGTGCCAGCGGCTTAGCGGGATTTAAAAATGAGCAGTTCTTC.

This clonotype was detected only a few times. The chain employs TRBV6-1 and TRBJ2-7, with 11 bases matching TRBD2. Germline loops: CDR1 MNHNS, CDR2 SASEGT. Trimming at V came to 7 bases and at J to 7 bases, leaving 12 bases not matched to a gene. The CDR3 has 15 amino acids. CDR3 region: CASTPLAGVTGEQYF. CDR3 DNA sequence: TGTGCCAGCACCCCACTAGCGGGAGTGACGGGTGAGCAGTACTTC.

This rearrangement joins TRBV20-1 to TRBJ1-2, with D uncertain. Trimming shortened V by 3 bases and J by 2 bases, and 10 bases separated the two germline ends. Germline values: CDR1 DFQATT, CDR2 SNEGSKA (reference sequence). The CDR3 loop spans 13 amino acids. The CDR3 DNA follows: TGCAGTGCTAGTCTCCCTTTGAACTATGGCTACACCTTC. Its protein product is CSASLPLNYGYTF.

This clonotype has just a few counts. The chain links TRBV28 to TRBJ2-3; D not certain. V lost 2 bases and J lost 14, with 11 bases in between. The germline gives CDR1 MDHEN, CDR2 SYDVKM. The CDR3 is made up of 11 amino acids. The DNA for the CDR3 is TGTGCCAGCAGTTTAGTAACTACGTGGTATTTT. This encodes CASSLVTTWYF.

This CDR3 is CASSLAITLAPDTQYF. The CDR3 nucleotides are TGTGCCAGCAGCTTAGCGATTACACTAGCTCCAGATACGCAGTATTTT. The chain employs TRBV7-2 and TRBJ2-3, with D possibly being TRBD2 (6 bases). Germline V CDR1 and CDR2: SGHTA, FQGNSA. With 0 bases removed from V and 4 bases from J, the gap between germline ends came to 14 bases. The CDR3 runs 16 residues.